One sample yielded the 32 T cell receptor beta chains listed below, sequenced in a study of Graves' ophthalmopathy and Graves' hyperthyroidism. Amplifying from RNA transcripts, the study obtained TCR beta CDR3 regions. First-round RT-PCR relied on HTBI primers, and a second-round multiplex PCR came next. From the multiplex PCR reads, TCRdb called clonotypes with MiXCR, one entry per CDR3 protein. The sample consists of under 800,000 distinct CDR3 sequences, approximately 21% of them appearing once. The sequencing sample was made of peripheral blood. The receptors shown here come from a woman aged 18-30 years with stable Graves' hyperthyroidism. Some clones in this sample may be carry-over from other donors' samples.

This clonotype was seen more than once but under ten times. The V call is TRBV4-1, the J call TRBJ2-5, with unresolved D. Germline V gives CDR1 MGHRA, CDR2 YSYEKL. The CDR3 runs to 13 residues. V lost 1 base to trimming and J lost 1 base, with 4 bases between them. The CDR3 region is CASSQGTQETQYF. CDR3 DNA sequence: TGCGCCAGCAGCCAAGGAACCCAAGAGACCCAGTACTTC.

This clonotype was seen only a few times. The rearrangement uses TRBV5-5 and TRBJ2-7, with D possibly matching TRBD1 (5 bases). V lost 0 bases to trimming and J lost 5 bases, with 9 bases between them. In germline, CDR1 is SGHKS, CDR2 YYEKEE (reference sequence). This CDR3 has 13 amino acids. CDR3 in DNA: TGTGCCAGCAGCTTGGCGGGCAGGGACGAGCAGTACTTC. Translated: CASSLAGRDEQYF.

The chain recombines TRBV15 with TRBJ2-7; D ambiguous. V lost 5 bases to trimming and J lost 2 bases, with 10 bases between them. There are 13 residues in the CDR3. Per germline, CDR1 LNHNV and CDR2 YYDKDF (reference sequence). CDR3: CATSQVRTYEQYF. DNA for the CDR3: TGTGCCACCAGCCAAGTCCGAACCTACGAGCAGTACTTC.

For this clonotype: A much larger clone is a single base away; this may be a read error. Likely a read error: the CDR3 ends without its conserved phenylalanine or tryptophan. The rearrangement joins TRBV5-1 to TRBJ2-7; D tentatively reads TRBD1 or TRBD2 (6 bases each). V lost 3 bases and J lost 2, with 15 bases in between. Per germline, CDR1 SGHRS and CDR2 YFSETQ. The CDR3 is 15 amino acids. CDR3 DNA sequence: TGCGCCAGCAGCTCCCACATCGGGGGCCCCTACGAGCAGTACTAC. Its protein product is CASSSHIGGPYEQYY.

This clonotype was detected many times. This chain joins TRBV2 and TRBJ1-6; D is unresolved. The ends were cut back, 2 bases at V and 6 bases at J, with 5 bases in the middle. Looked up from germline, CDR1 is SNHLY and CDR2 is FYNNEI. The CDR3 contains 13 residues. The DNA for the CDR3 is TGTGCCAGCAGTGAATGGGGTAATTCACCCCTCCACTTT. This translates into CASSEWGNSPLHF. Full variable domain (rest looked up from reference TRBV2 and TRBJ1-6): EPEVTQTPSHQVTQMGQEVILRCVPISNHLYFYWYRQILGQKVEFLVSFYNNEISEKSEIFDDQFSVERPDGSNFTLKIRSTKLEDSAMYFCASSEWGNSPLHFGNGTRLTVT.

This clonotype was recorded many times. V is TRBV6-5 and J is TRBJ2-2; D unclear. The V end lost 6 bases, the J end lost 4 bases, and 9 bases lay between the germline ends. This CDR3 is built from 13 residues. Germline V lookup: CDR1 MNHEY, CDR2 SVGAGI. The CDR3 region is CASRTRGTGELFF. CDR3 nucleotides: TGTGCCAGCAGGACTCGAGGCACCGGGGAGCTGTTTTTT.

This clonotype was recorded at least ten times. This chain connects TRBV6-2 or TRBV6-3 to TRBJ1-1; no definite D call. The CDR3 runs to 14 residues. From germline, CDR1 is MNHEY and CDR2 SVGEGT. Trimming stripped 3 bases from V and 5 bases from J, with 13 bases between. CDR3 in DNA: TGTGCCAGCAGTTATGGGGTCCGGGAGACTGAAGCTTTCTTT. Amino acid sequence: CASSYGVRETEAFF.

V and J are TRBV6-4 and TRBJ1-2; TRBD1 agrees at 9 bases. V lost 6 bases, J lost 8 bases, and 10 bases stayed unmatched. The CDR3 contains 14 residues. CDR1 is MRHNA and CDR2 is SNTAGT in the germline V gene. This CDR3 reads CASRPGQGIEGYTF. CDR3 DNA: TGTGCCAGCAGACCTGGACAGGGGATAGAGGGCTACACCTTC.

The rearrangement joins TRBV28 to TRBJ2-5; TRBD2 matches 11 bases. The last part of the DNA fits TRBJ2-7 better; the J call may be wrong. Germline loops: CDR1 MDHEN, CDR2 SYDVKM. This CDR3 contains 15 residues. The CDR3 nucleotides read TGTGCCAGCAGTAGATCACTAGCGGGAGTGCGCGAGCAGTACTTC. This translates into CASSRSLAGVREQYF.

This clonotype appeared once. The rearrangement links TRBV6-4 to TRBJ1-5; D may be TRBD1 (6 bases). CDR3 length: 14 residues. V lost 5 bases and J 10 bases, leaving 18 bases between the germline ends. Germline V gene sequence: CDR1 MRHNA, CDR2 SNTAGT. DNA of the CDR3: TGTGCCAGCAGTATAACACAGGGCGTCCACCCCCAGCATTTT. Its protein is CASSITQGVHPQHF.

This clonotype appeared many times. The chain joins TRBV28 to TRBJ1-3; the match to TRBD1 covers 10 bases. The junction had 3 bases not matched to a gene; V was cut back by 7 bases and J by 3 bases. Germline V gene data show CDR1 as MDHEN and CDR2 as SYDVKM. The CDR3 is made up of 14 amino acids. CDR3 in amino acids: CASTWTGGGNTIYF. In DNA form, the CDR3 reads TGTGCCAGCACCTGGACAGGGGGTGGAAACACCATATATTTT. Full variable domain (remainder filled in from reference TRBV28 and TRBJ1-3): DVKVTQSSRYLVKRTGEKVFLECVQDMDHENMFWYRQDPGLGLRLIYFSYDVKMKEKGDIPEGYSVSREKKERFSLILESASTNQTSMYLCASTWTGGGNTIYFGEGSWLTVV.

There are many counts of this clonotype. CDR3 sequence (DNA): TGTGCCAGCACCCGGGACAGGGTCTCGAAAGCTTTCTTT. Translation: CASTRDRVSKAFF. The J gene is TRBJ1-1, the V gene TRBV12-3 or TRBV12-4, with TRBD1 identical over 9 bases. The CDR3 consists of 13 residues. V was clipped by 7 bases and J by 9 bases; unmatched bases: 9.

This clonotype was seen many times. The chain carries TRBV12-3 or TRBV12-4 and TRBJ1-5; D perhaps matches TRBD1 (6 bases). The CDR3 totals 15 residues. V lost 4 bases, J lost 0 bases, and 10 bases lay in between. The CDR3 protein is CASSSTGYSNQPQHF. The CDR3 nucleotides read TGTGCCAGCAGTTCGACAGGTTATAGCAATCAGCCCCAGCATTTT.

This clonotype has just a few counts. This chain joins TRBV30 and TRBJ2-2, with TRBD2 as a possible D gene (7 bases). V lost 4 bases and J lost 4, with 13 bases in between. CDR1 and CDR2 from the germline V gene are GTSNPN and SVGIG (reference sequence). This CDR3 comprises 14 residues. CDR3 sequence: CAWNRGAVTGELFF. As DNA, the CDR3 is TGTGCCTGGAACCGGGGGGCGGTCACCGGGGAGCTGTTTTTT.

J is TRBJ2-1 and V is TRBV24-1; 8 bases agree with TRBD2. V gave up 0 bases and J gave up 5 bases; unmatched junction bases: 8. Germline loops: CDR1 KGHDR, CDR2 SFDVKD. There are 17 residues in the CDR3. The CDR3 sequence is CATSDLHASGPNNEQFF. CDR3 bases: TGTGCCACCAGTGATTTGCACGCTAGCGGGCCTAACAATGAGCAGTTCTTC.

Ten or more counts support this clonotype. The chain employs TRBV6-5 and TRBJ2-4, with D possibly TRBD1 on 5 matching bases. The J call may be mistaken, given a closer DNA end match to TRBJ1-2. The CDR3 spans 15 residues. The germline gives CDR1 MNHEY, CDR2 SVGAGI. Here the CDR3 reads CASSSKPDSGNGYTF. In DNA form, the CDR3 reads TGTGCCAGCAGTTCGAAACCCGACTCAGGGAACGGCTACACCTTC.

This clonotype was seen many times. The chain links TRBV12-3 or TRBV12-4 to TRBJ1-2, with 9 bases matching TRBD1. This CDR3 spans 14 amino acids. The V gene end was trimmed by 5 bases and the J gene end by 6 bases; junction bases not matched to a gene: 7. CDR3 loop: CASSQGTGSNGYTF. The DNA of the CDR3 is TGTGCCAGCAGTCAGGGGACAGGGTCTAATGGCTACACCTTC.

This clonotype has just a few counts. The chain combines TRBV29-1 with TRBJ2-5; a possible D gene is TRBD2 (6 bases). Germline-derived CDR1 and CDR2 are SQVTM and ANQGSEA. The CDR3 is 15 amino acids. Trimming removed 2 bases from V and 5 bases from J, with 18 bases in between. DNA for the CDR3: TGCAGCGTTGAAAACCGGGGCGGGGCAGGGGAGACCCAGTACTTC. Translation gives CSVENRGGAGETQYF.

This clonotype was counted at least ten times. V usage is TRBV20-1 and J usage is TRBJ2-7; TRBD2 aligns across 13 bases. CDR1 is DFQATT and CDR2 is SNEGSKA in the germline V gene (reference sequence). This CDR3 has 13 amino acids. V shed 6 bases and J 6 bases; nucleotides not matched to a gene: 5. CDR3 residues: CSATGTSGAEQYF. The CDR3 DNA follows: TGCAGTGCCACCGGGACTAGCGGGGCCGAGCAGTACTTC.

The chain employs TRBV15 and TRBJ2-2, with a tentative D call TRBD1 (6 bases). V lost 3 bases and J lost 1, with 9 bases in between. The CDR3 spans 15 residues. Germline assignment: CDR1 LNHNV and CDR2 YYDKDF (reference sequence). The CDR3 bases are TGTGCCACCAGCAGTCAGGGGTGGAACACCGGGGAGCTGTTTTTT. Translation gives CATSSQGWNTGELFF. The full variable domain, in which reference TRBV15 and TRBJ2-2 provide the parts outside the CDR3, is DAMVIQNPRYQVTQFGKPVTLSCSQTLNHNVMYWYQQKSSQAPKLLFHYYDKDFNNEADTPDNFQSRRPNTSFCFLDIRSPGLGDTAMYLCATSSQGWNTGELFFGEGSRLTVL.

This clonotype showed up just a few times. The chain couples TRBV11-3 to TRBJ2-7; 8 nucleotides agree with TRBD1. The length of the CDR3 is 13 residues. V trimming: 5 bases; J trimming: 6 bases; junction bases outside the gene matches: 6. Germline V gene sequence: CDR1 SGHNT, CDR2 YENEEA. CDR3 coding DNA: TGTGCCAGCAGCGCGCGGACAGGGTCCGAGCAGTACTTC. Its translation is CASSARTGSEQYF. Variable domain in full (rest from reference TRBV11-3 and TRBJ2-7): EAGVVQSPRYKIIEKKQPVAFWCNPISGHNTLYWYLQNLGQGPELLIRYENEEAVDDSQLPKDRFSAERLKGVDSTLKIQPAELGDSAVYLCASSARTGSEQYFGPGTRLTVT.

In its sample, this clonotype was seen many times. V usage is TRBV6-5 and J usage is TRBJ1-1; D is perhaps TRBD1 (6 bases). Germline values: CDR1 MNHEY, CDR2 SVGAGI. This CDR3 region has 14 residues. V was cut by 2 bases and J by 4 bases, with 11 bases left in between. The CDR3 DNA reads TGTGCCAGCAGTTACGCGGACAGCACCACTGAAGCTTTCTTT. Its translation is CASSYADSTTEAFF.

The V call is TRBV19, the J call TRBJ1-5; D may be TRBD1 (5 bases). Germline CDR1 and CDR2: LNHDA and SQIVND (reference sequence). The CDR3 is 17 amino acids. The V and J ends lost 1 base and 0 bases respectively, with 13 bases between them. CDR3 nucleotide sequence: TGTGCCAGTAGTATAGGTGGGACGTACTATAGCAATCAGCCCCAGCATTTT. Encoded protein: CASSIGGTYYSNQPQHF.

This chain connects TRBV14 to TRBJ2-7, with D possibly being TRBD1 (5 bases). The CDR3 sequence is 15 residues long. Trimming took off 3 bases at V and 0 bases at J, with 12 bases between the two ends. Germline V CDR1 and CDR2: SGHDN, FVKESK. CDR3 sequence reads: CASSQPGLGSYEQYF. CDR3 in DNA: TGTGCCAGCAGCCAGCCAGGGTTGGGCTCCTACGAGCAGTACTTC.

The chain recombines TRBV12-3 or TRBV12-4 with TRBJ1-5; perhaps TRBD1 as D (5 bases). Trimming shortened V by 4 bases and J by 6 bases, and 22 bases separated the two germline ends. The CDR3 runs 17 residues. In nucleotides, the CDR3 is TGTGCCAGCAGTTGGGCCACGGGTCTCCTTGGGGGTCAGCCCCAGCATTTT. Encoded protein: CASSWATGLLGGQPQHF.

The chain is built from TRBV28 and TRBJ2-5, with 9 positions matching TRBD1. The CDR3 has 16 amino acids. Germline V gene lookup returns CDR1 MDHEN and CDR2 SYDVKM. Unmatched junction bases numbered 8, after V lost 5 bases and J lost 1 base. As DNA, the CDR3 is TGTGCCAGCAGTCCGGGACAGGGCGAGTTCCAAGAGACCCAGTACTTC. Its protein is CASSPGQGEFQETQYF.

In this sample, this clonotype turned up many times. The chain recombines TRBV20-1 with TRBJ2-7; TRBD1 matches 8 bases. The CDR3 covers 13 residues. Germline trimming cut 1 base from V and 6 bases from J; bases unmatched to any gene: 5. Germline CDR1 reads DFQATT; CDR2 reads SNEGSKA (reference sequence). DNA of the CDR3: TGCAGTGCTAGAGGAACGGACAGGGCCGAGCAGTACTTC. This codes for CSARGTDRAEQYF.

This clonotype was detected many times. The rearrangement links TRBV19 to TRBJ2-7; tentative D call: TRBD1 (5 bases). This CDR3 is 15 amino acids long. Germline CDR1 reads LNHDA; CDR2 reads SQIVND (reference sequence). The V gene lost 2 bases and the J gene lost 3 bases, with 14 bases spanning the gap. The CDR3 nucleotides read TGTGCCAGTAGTATAACCGACAGCCGAGGCTACGAGCAGTACTTC. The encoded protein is CASSITDSRGYEQYF.

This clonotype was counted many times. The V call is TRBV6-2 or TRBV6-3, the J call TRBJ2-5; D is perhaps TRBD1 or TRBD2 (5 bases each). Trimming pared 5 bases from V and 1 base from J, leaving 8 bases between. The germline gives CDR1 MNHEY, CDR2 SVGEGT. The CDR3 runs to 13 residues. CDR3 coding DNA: TGTGCCAGCAGTAGGGACCTCCAAGAGACCCAGTACTTC. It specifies CASSRDLQETQYF.

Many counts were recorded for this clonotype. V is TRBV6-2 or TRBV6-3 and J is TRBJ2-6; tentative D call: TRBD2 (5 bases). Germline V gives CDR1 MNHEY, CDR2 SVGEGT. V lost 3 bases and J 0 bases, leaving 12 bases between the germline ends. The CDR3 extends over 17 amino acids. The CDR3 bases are TGTGCCAGCAGTTATGGGAGACACCTCTCTGGGGCCAACGTCCTGACTTTC. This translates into CASSYGRHLSGANVLTF.

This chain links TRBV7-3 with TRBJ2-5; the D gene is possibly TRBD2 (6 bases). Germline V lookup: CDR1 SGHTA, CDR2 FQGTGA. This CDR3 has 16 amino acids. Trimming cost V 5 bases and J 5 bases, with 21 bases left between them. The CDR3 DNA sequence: TGTGCCAGCAGCCTAAGGGAGTGGCGGGGAGGCGAGACCCAGTACTTC. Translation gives CASSLREWRGGETQYF.

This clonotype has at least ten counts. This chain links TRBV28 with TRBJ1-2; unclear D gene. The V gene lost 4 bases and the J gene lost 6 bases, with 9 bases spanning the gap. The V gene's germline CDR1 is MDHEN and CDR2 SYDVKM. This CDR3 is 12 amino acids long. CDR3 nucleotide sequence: TGTGCCAGCAGTTGGTACAGAGATGGCTACACCTTC. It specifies CASSWYRDGYTF.